This T cell receptor (beta chain) derives from a study of CD8 T cells in ankylosing spondylitis. Whole-study results and caveats: Several highly homologous variants made up a TCR beta motif, and this motif appeared characteristic of ankylosing spondylitis blood.

A note on this clonotype: Its specificity is unknown.

Each CDR3 protein gets one entry after TCRdb re-called the 5' RACE reads with MiXCR. The sample lists around 440,000 distinct CDR3 sequences, roughly a sixth occurring once. There are 14 residues in the CDR3. Trimming removed 4 bases from V and 2 bases from J; junction bases left unmatched: 3. Looked up from germline, CDR1 is SGHTA and CDR2 is FQGTGA. The TCR was taken from a male donor with ankylosing spondylitis. The sequenced sample consisted of blood, either unsorted or a sorted T cell fraction (not recorded which). The chain carries TRBV7-3 and TRBJ2-3; 7 bases match TRBD1. CDR3 bases: TGTGCCAGCAGCTCAGGACAGGACACAGATACGCAGTATTTT. This translates into CASSSGQDTDTQYF.